This TCR beta chain was sequenced for a study of blood T cells in healthy people across ages. Study context: Template switching picked up about one barcoded beta molecule for each two T cells.

This clonotype was detected a few times. Its antigen is unidentified. Regarding the study as a whole: A roughly linear age-dependent decrease characterized TCR beta diversity per million T cells.

CDR3 length: 15 amino acids. Trimming left V 5 bases short and J 1 base short, with 13 bases between. Looked up from germline, CDR1 is MNHEY and CDR2 is SMNVEV (reference sequence). It was with a sample-barcoded 5' primer and a J-beta primer mix that a second PCR of roughly 7 to 12 cycles was run. Via MiXCR, TCRdb re-called the 5' RACE reads, giving one row per CDR3 protein. Among around 1,000,000 distinct CDR3 sequences listed, about 23% were seen once. These data were likewise used in another study, on T cells of mothers and their children. That study reports: There were over 9 million TCR beta CDR3 reads from each mother and about 3.1 million from each child. For related and unrelated pairs alike, thymic selection shapes TCR recombination output similarly.

This clonotype was sampled from a girl aged 2-10 years in good health. The chain combines TRBV27 with TRBJ2-3; perhaps TRBD1 as D (6 bases). The specimen sequenced was blood. Here the CDR3 reads CASSRTEGGTDTQYF. The CDR3 DNA follows: TGTGCCAGCAGTCGGACAGAAGGAGGCACAGATACGCAGTATTTT.